These 14 T cell receptor beta chains share one sample of origin, sequenced in a study of monozygotic twins with inflammatory bowel disease (dated 2019 in TCRdb). Receptors were amplified or captured by 5' RACE. The sequencer listed for this sample is Illumina HiSeq 2500. TCRdb reprocessed the reads, so every CDR3 protein sequence counts as one entry and DNA is not shown. The table held for this sample gives fewer than 350,000 distinct CDR3 sequences. The top ten clones comprise over 2% of the sample. Material: blood. The source of these receptors is a human donor with ulcerative colitis or Crohn's disease, or a healthy co-twin of an affected twin (not recorded which).

V usage is TRBV20-1 and J usage is TRBJ2-7; TCRdb returns TRBD2, unconfirmable since there is no DNA. Germline assignment: CDR1 DFQATT and CDR2 SNEGSKA (reference sequence). There are 13 residues in the CDR3. The chain's CDR3 is CSASGGGVYEQYF.

The chain combines TRBV20-1 with TRBJ2-5. Looked up from germline, CDR1 is DFQATT and CDR2 is SNEGSKA (reference sequence). The CDR3 is made up of 13 amino acids. The CDR3 reads CSASWLGGETQYF.

This rearrangement joins TRBV6-1 to TRBJ2-3; TCRdb outputs TRBD1, but without DNA this stays unchecked. CDR1 is MNHNS, CDR2 SASEGT, per germline. The CDR3 totals 15 residues. Here the CDR3 reads CASSVRGPSTDTQYF.

This rearrangement joins TRBV7-2 to TRBJ2-4. The CDR3 totals 13 residues. CDR1 and CDR2 (germline): SGHTA, FQGNSA. The CDR3 spells CASSSSGQNIQYF.

The chain is built from TRBV2 and TRBJ2-7; checking the TCRdb D call of TRBD1 is not possible without DNA. The CDR3 runs 17 residues. Germline CDR1 reads SNHLY; CDR2 reads FYNNEI. CDR3 protein: CASSDWTGPMFVYEQYF.

This rearrangement joins TRBV5-1 to TRBJ1-1; TCRdb returns TRBD1, unconfirmable since there is no DNA. Germline CDR1 reads SGHRS; CDR2 reads YFSETQ. The CDR3 totals 15 residues. The CDR3 sequence is CASSLNAGLNTEAFF. The variable domain in full, with the rest retrieved from reference TRBV5-1 and TRBJ1-1, is KAGVTQTPRYLIKTRGQQVTLSCSPISGHRSVSWYQQTPGQGLQFLFEYFSETQRNKGNFPGRFSGRQFSNSRSEMNVSTLELGDSALYLCASSLNAGLNTEAFFGQGTRLTVV.

The V call is TRBV4-1, the J call TRBJ2-7. Germline V gives CDR1 MGHRA, CDR2 YSYEKL. This CDR3 has 16 amino acids. The CDR3 loop is CASSQVEIGISYEQYF.

The chain employs TRBV12-3 or TRBV12-4 and TRBJ2-6. The length of the CDR3 is 16 residues. This CDR3 reads CASSLGDIFGANVLTF.

This rearrangement joins TRBV6-2 or TRBV6-3 to TRBJ2-3. This CDR3 region has 14 residues. The germline V gene has CDR1 MNHEY and CDR2 SVGEGT. This CDR3 reads CASSYGSSIDTQYF.

The gene calls are TRBV18 and TRBJ2-5. Germline assignment: CDR1 KGHSH and CDR2 LQKENI. This CDR3 is 12 amino acids long. The CDR3 reads CASSPKQETQYF.

The chain links TRBV4-1 to TRBJ1-1. Germline V CDR1 and CDR2: MGHRA, YSYEKL. The CDR3 runs to 11 residues. CDR3 loop: CASASMGEAFF.

This chain uses TRBV7-6 with TRBJ2-1; TCRdb's D call of TRBD1 is untestable without DNA. Germline V gene data show CDR1 as SGHVS and CDR2 as FNYEAQ. This CDR3 contains 15 residues. CDR3 residues: CASSPGQGGVDEQFF.

The gene calls are TRBV28 and TRBJ2-2; TCRdb selects TRBD1, and the lack of DNA leaves this call unchecked. The CDR3 covers 16 residues. Germline CDR1 reads MDHEN; CDR2 reads SYDVKM. The CDR3 loop is CASSPSQGPVTGELFF.

The CDR3 here is CASSLNGFENQPQHF. The V call is TRBV5-1, the J call TRBJ1-5. The CDR3 has 15 residues. Germline CDR1 is SGHRS and CDR2 is YFSETQ.